This is a list of T cell receptor beta chains from one sample in a study of shared clonotypes between healthy human individuals. Produced via immunoSEQ multiplex PCR; TCRdb's table is partial and in-frame only. Here the sample spans fewer than 800,000 clones, roughly nine tenths being singletons. The sequenced sample was naive CD8+ T cells sorted from blood. Source of these receptors: a young man in good health. Both conserved end residues are part of each CDR3.

J,V,CDR3
TRBJ1-3,TRBV10-3,CAISESPGRTSGNTIYF
TRBJ2-5,TRBV7-3,CASSPGVGGGRETQYF
TRBJ1-1,TRBV5-7,CASSFTIPGRDTEAFF
TRBJ1-4,TRBV7-9,CASSLRQATNEKLFF
TRBJ2-7,TRBV19,CASSTHTGTANYEQYF
TRBJ2-7,TRBV11-1,CASSSDRNPYEQYF
TRBJ2-1,TRBV4-1,CASSQDRVENEQFF
TRBJ2-3,TRBV7-9,CASSSPGGQGADTQYF
TRBJ2-2,TRBV2,CASSEYVGTAGELFF
TRBJ1-1,TRBV28,CASSFNALNTEAFF
TRBJ2-3,TRBV9,CASSVPSGTSRSTDTQYF